The 10 T cell receptor beta chains presented below share a single source sample, sequenced in a study of blood T cell repertoires in COVID-19. Some clones are missing from TCRdb's copy, which holds only in-frame ones; the method was immunoSEQ multiplex PCR. The sample carries under 70,000 clones, around 88% recorded once. Sequenced material: peripheral blood. These receptors came from a woman aged 70 to 79 with acute or convalescent COVID-19.

The genes are TRBV20-1 and TRBJ1-2, with D uncertain. V gave up 7 bases and J gave up 3 bases, with 9 bases separating them. The CDR3 is made up of 11 amino acids. Looked up from germline, CDR1 is DFQATT and CDR2 is SNEGSKA (reference sequence). The CDR3 sequence: CSGIVDYGYTF. CDR3 DNA: TGCAGTGGAATAGTGGACTATGGCTACACCTTC.

The chain employs TRBV5-1 and TRBJ2-1; TRBD2 aligns across 10 bases. V lost 2 bases to trimming and J lost 10 bases; unmatched junction nucleotides: 12. The CDR3 spans 16 residues. Looked up from germline, CDR1 is SGHRS and CDR2 is YFSETQ. The chain's CDR3 is CASSFLAGDTAGEQFF. The DNA of the CDR3 is TGCGCCAGCAGCTTCCTAGCGGGAGACACCGCCGGCGAGCAGTTCTTC.

This clone was detected a few times. The CDR3 DNA follows: TGTGCCAGCAGTGGTATGTCTCCGGATTCACCCCTCCACTTT. Translation: CASSGMSPDSPLHF. V and J are TRBV2 and TRBJ1-6; D not resolved. The V end lost 4 bases, the J end lost 8 bases, and 12 bases lay between the germline ends. CDR1 SNHLY and CDR2 FYNNEI come from the germline V gene. The CDR3 covers 14 residues.

CDR3 DNA: TGTGCCAGTAACCCAGGCTCGGGAATCCTCGGCAATCAGCCCCAGCATTTT. This encodes CASNPGSGILGNQPQHF. The chain has TRBV19 and TRBJ1-5, with D unclear. CDR3 size: 17 residues. Germline-derived CDR1 and CDR2 are LNHDA and SQIVND (reference sequence). V was trimmed by 7 bases and J by 2 bases, leaving 21 bases between them.

The chain links TRBV6-5 to TRBJ2-7, with D perhaps matching TRBD2 (6 bases). The CDR3 has 14 amino acids. Germline assignment: CDR1 MNHEY and CDR2 SVGAGI. The ends were cut back, 6 bases at V and 3 bases at J, with 15 bases in the middle. For the CDR3, the DNA is TGTGCCAGCAGCTCCCGGGACTGGGGCTACGAGCAGTACTTC. This gives the protein CASSSRDWGYEQYF.

The chain employs TRBV18 and TRBJ2-1; 7 nucleotides match TRBD1. V was clipped by 3 bases and J by 4 bases; unmatched bases: 6. Germline CDR1 reads KGHSH; CDR2 reads LQKENI. The length of the CDR3 is 15 residues. The CDR3 nucleotides read TGTGCCAGCTCACCCCCAGGGGGTGGTTACAATGAGCAGTTCTTC. It encodes CASSPPGGGYNEQFF.

The chain recombines TRBV27 with TRBJ2-7, with 12 bases matching TRBD1. V lost 6 bases, J lost 5 bases, and 17 bases stayed unmatched. Germline V gene lookup returns CDR1 MNHEY and CDR2 SMNVEV (reference sequence). The CDR3 is 18 amino acids. The CDR3 sequence is CASSPGTGGQGATDEQYF. The CDR3 nucleotides are TGTGCCAGCAGCCCCGGGACAGGGGGCCAGGGAGCTACCGACGAGCAGTACTTC.

The rearrangement links TRBV9 to TRBJ2-1; 8 bases fit TRBD2. Trimming took 0 bases from V and 6 from J; bases not matched to a gene: 2. Germline V gene sequence: CDR1 SGDLS, CDR2 YYNGEE. There are 14 residues in the CDR3. The CDR3 protein is CASSVGSGINEQFF. The DNA for the CDR3 is TGTGCCAGCAGCGTAGGTAGCGGGATCAATGAGCAGTTCTTC.

This chain uses TRBV28 with TRBJ2-1; TRBD1 matches 7 bases. V lost 4 bases, J lost 0 bases, and 6 bases stayed unmatched. In germline, CDR1 is MDHEN, CDR2 SYDVKM. CDR3 size: 16 residues. As DNA, the CDR3 is TGTGCCAGCAGTTCCCAGACAGGGAGCTCCTACAATGAGCAGTTCTTC. It encodes CASSSQTGSSYNEQFF.

This chain uses TRBV6-5 with TRBJ2-7, with 7 bases aligning to TRBD2. CDR1 and CDR2 (germline): MNHEY, SVGAGI. There are 16 residues in the CDR3. V trimming: 0 bases; J trimming: 2 bases; junction bases outside the gene matches: 7. CDR3 loop: CASSYSMASGAYEQYF. The CDR3 region has the DNA TGTGCCAGCAGTTACTCGATGGCTAGCGGAGCCTACGAGCAGTACTTC.